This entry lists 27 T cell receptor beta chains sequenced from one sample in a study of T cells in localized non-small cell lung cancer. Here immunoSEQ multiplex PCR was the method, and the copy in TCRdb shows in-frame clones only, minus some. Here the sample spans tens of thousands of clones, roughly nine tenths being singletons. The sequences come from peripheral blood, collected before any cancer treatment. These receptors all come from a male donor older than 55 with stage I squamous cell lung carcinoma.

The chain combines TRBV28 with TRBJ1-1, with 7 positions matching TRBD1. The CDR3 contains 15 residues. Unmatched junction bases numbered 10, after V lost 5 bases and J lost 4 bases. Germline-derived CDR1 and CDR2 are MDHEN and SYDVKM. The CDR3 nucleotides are TGTGCCAGCAGTCCCAGCACAGGGGTGGGCACTGAAGCTTTCTTT. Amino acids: CASSPSTGVGTEAFF. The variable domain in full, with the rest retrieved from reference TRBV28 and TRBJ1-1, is DVKVTQSSRYLVKRTGEKVFLECVQDMDHENMFWYRQDPGLGLRLIYFSYDVKMKEKGDIPEGYSVSREKKERFSLILESASTNQTSMYLCASSPSTGVGTEAFFGQGTRLTVV.

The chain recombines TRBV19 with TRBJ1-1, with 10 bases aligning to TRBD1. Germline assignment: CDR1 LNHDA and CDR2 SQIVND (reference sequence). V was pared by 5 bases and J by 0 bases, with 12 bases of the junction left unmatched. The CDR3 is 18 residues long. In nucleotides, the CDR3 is TGTGCCAGTAGTCTCTACTCGGGACAGGGGTTCTTGAACACTGAAGCTTTCTTT. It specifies CASSLYSGQGFLNTEAFF.

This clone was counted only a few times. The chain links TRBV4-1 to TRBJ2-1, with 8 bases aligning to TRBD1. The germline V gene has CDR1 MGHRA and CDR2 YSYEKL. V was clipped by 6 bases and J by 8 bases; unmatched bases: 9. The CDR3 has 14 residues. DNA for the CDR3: TGCGCCAGCAGTCGAGAACCAGGGGGCGATGAGCAGTTCTTC. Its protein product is CASSREPGGDEQFF.

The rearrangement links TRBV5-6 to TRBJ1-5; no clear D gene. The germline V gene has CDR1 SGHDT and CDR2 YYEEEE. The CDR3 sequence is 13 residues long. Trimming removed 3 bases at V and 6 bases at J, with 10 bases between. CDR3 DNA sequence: TGTGCCAGCAGCTCGGACCCGCGTCAGCCCCAGCATTTT. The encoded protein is CASSSDPRQPQHF.

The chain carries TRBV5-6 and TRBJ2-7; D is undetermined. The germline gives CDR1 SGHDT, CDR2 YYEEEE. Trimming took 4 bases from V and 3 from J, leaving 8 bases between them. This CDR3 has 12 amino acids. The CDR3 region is CASSLKFYEQYF. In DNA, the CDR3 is TGTGCCAGCAGCCTCAAGTTCTACGAGCAGTACTTC.

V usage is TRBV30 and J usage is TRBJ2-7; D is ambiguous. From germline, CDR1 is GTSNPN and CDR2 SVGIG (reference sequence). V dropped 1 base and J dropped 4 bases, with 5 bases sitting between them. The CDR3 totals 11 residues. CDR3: CAWSARYEQYF. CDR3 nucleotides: TGTGCCTGGAGTGCAAGATACGAGCAGTACTTC.

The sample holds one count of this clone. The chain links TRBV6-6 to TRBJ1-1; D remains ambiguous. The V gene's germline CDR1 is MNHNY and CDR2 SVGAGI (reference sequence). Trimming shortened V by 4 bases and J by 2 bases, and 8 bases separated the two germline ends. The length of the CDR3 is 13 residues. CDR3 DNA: TGTGCCAGCAGTTCTTTAGTTAACACTGAAGCTTTCTTT. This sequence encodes CASSSLVNTEAFF.

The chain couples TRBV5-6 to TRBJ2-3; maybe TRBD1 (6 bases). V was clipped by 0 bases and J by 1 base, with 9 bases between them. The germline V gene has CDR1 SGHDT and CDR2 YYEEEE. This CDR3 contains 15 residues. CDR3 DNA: TGTGCCAGCAGCTTGGTCTGGGGGCGCACAGATACGCAGTATTTT. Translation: CASSLVWGRTDTQYF.

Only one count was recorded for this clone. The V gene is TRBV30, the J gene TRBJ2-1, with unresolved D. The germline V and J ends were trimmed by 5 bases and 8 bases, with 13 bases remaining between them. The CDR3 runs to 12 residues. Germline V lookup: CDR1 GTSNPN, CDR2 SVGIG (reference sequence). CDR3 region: CAWSRALDEQFF. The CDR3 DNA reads TGTGCCTGGTCTAGGGCTCTCGATGAGCAGTTCTTC.

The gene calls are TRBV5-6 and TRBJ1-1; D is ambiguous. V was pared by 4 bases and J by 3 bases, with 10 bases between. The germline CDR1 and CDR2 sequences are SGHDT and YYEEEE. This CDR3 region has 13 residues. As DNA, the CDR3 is TGTGCCAGCAGCGTTGGTAGGTACACTGAAGCTTTCTTT. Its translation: CASSVGRYTEAFF. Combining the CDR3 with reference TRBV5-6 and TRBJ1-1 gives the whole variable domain DAGVTQSPTHLIKTRGQQVTLRCSPKSGHDTVSWYQQALGQGPQFIFQYYEEEERQRGNFPDRFSGHQFPNYSSELNVNALLLGDSALYLCASSVGRYTEAFFGQGTRLTVV.

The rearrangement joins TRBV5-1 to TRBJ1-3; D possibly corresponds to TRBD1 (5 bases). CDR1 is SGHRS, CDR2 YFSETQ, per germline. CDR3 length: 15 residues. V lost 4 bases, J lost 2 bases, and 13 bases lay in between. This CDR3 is CASSPRQSPGNTIYF. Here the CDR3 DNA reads TGCGCCAGCAGCCCGAGACAGTCCCCTGGAAACACCATATATTTT.

The DNA of the CDR3 is TGTGCCAGTAGTATCCATAGGAGCTCCTATAATTCACCCCTCCACTTT. Translated, it gives CASSIHRSSYNSPLHF. This chain uses TRBV19 with TRBJ1-6, with no clear D. The CDR3 loop spans 16 amino acids. Germline loops: CDR1 LNHDA, CDR2 SQIVND (reference sequence). The V end was cut by 3 bases, the J end by 0 bases, with 9 bases between.

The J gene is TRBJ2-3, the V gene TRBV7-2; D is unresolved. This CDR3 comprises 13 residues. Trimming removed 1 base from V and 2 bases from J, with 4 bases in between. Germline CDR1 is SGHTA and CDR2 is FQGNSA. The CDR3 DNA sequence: TGTGCCAGCAGCTTAGGGACCACAGATACGCAGTATTTT. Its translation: CASSLGTTDTQYF.

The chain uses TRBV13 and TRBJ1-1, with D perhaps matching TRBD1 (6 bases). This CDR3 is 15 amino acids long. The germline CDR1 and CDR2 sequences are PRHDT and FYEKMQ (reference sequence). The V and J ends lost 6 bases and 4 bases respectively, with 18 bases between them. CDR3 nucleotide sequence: TGTGCCAGCAGTCCACTGGAGGGGGAAGGCACTGAAGCTTTCTTT. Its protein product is CASSPLEGEGTEAFF.

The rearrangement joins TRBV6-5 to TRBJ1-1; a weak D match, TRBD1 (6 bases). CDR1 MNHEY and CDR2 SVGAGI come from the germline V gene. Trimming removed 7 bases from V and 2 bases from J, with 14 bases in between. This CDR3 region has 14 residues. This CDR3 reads CASISRTANTEAFF. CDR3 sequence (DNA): TGTGCCAGCATTTCACGGACAGCTAACACTGAAGCTTTCTTT.

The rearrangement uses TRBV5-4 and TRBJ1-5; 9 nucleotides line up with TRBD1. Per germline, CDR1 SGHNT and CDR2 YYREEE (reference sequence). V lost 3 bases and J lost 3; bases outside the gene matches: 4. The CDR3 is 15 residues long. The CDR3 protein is CASSSDRGINQPQHF. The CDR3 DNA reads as TGTGCCAGCAGCTCGGACAGGGGTATCAATCAGCCCCAGCATTTT.

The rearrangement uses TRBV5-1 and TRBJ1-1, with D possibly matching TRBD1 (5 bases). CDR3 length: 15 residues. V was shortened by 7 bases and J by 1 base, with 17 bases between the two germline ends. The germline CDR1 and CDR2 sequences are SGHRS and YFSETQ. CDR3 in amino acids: CASLLSGGENTEAFF. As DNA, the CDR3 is TGCGCCAGCTTATTATCTGGGGGTGAGAACACTGAAGCTTTCTTT.

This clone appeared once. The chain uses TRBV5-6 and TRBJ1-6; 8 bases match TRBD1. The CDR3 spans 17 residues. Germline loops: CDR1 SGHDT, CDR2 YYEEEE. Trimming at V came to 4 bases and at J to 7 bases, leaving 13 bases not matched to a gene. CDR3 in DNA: TGTGCCAGCAGCCTTACCCCCCGGACAGGGTTGAATTCACCCCTCCACTTT. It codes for CASSLTPRTGLNSPLHF.

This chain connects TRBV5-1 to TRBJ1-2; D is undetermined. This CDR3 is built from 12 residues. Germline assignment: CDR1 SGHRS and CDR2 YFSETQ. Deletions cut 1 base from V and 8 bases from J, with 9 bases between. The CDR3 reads CASSLFGEGYTF. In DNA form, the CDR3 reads TGCGCCAGCAGCTTGTTCGGGGAGGGCTACACCTTC.

The CDR3: CASSLEGGTSTDTQYF. The CDR3 DNA follows: TGCGCCAGCAGCTTGGAGGGGGGAACTAGCACAGATACGCAGTATTTT. The chain couples TRBV5-1 to TRBJ2-3, with D possibly called TRBD1 or TRBD2 (6 bases each). The CDR3 is 16 amino acids. V shed 0 bases and J shed 0 bases, with 11 bases lying between them. In germline, CDR1 is SGHRS, CDR2 YFSETQ.

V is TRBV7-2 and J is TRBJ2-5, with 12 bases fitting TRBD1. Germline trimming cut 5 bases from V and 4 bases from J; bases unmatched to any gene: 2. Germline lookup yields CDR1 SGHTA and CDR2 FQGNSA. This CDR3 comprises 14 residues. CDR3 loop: CASSRDRGRETQYF. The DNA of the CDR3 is TGTGCCAGCAGCAGGGACAGGGGGCGAGAGACCCAGTACTTC. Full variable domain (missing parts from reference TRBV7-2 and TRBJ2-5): GAGVSQSPSNKVTEKGKDVELRCDPISGHTALYWYRQSLGQGLEFLIYFQGNSAPDKSGLPSDRFSAERTGGSVSTLTIQRTQQEDSAVYLCASSRDRGRETQYFGPGTRLLVL.

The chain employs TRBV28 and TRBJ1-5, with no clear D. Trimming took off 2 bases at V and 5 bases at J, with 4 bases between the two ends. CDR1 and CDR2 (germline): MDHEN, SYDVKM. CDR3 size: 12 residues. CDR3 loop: CASSLIHQPQHF. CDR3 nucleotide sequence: TGTGCCAGCAGTTTAATCCATCAGCCCCAGCATTTT. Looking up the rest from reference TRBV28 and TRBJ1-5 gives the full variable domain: DVKVTQSSRYLVKRTGEKVFLECVQDMDHENMFWYRQDPGLGLRLIYFSYDVKMKEKGDIPEGYSVSREKKERFSLILESASTNQTSMYLCASSLIHQPQHFGDGTRLSIL.

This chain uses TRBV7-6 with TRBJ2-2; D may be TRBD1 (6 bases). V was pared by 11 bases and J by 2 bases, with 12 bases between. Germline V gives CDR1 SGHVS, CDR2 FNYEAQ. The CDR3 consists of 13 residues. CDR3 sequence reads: CAQGSPNTGELFF. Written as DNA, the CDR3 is TGTGCCCAGGGGTCACCAAACACCGGGGAGCTGTTTTTT. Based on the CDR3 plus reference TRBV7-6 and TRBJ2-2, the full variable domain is GAGVSQSPRYKVTKRGQDVALRCDPISGHVSLYWYRQALGQGPEFLTYFNYEAQQDKSGLPNDRFSAERPEGSISTLTIQRTEQRDSAMYRCAQGSPNTGELFFGEGSRLTVL.

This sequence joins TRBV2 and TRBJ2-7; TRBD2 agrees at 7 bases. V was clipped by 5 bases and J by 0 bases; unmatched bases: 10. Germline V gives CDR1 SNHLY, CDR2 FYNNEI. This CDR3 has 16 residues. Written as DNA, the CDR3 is TGTGCCAGCAGTTCTCCTCTAGCGGCACACTCCTACGAGCAGTACTTC. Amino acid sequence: CASSSPLAAHSYEQYF.

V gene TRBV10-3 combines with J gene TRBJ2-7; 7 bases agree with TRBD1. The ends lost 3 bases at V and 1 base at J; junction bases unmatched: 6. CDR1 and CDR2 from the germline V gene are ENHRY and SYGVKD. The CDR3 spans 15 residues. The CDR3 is CAISEDRELSYEQYF. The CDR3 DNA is TGTGCCATCAGTGAAGACAGGGAATTGTCCTACGAGCAGTACTTC.

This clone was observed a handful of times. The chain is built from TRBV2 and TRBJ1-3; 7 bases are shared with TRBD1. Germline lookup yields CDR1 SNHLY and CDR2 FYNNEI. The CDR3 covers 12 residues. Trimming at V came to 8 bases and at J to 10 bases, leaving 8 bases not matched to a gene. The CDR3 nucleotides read TGTGCCAGCCTTCGGGAGGGGGCGACCATATATTTT. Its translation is CASLREGATIYF.

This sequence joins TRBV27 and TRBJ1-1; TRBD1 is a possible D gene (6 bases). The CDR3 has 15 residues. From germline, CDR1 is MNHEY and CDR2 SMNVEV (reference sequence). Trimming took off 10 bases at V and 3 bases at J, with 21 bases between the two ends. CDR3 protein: CATRDDWGPDTEAFF. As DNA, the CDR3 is TGTGCCACCCGAGATGACTGGGGGCCGGACACTGAAGCTTTCTTT.